These 27 T cell receptor beta chains came from one sample sequenced in a study of spatial heterogeneity in lung cancer (dated by TCRdb to between 2019 and 2020). Sample time point, as interpreted from the label and publication: sample taken at primary tumor resection. For TCR sequencing, whole RNA was extracted from tumor and nontumor lung tissue, or from cryopreserved PBMC samples, and no cell sorting was done. Libraries came from 5' RACE. Sequencing used a NextSeq 500. In-frame beta chains were kept once TCRdb had trimmed the public reads at Q25 with fastp and called clones with MiXCR. Identical CDR3 proteins give one entry, which carries the most common genes and DNA. The sample records 60,000 to 80,000 distinct CDR3 sequences, 13% of which are singletons. 7.2% of the sample is in the top ten clones. The sample was PBMCs, taken at surgery. The receptors stem from a male donor with early-stage non-small cell lung cancer.

This clonotype occurred many times. J is TRBJ2-7 and V is TRBV20-1; 9 bases align to TRBD1. CDR3 length: 13 residues. Germline CDR1 is DFQATT and CDR2 is SNEGSKA (reference sequence). Trimming removed 5 bases from V and 5 bases from J; junction bases left unmatched: 7. The CDR3 spells CSAVTGTGNEQYF. The CDR3 nucleotides are TGCAGTGCTGTTACCGGGACAGGGAACGAGCAGTACTTC.

In its sample, this clonotype was seen a few times. The chain combines TRBV4-1 with TRBJ1-2, with D unclear. Germline CDR1 MGHRA, CDR2 YSYEKL. V dropped 0 bases and J dropped 13 bases, with 24 bases sitting between them. This CDR3 comprises 16 residues. CDR3 sequence reads: CASSQDKNPYYTRCTF. The CDR3 nucleotides are TGCGCCAGCAGCCAAGATAAAAATCCATATTACACCCGTTGCACCTTC.

This clonotype has ten or more counts. The V call is TRBV29-1, the J call TRBJ2-2; TRBD1 aligns across 7 bases. Germline loops: CDR1 SQVTM, CDR2 ANQGSEA. The CDR3 runs to 12 residues. V lost 7 bases to trimming and J lost 6 bases; unmatched junction nucleotides: 5. The CDR3, as DNA: TGCAGCGGTGGACAGGCGGCCGGGGAGCTGTTTTTT. This sequence encodes CSGGQAAGELFF.

This rearrangement joins TRBV12-3 or TRBV12-4 to TRBJ2-4; D uncertain. The CDR3 runs to 12 residues. The V end was cut by 3 bases, the J end by 7 bases, with 7 bases between. CDR3 DNA sequence: TGTGCCAGCAGTTTCCAACCTAACATTCAGTACTTC. Translated, it gives CASSFQPNIQYF.

The V call is TRBV7-2, the J call TRBJ1-3, with D hard to call. CDR1 and CDR2 from the germline V gene are SGHTA and FQGNSA. Trimming pared 3 bases from V and 0 bases from J, leaving 12 bases between. CDR3 length equals 16 residues. The CDR3 region has the DNA TGTGCCAGCAGCTTCTTAATAGACTTCTCTGGAAACACCATATATTTT. It translates to CASSFLIDFSGNTIYF. Full variable domain (rest looked up from reference TRBV7-2 and TRBJ1-3): GAGVSQSPSNKVTEKGKDVELRCDPISGHTALYWYRQSLGQGLEFLIYFQGNSAPDKSGLPSDRFSAERTGGSVSTLTIQRTQQEDSAVYLCASSFLIDFSGNTIYFGEGSWLTVV.

The chain has TRBV5-1 and TRBJ2-7; D is undetermined. Between the trimmed V and J ends, which lost 2 bases and 3 bases, there was a span of 9 bases. This CDR3 has 13 residues. CDR1 and CDR2 from the germline V gene are SGHRS and YFSETQ. The CDR3 bases are TGCGCCAGCAGCTTAATGGATATCTACGAGCAGTACTTC. Its protein is CASSLMDIYEQYF.

This clonotype came up many times. The rearrangement links TRBV5-6 to TRBJ1-1; no definite D call. The CDR3 is 12 residues long. V dropped 2 bases and J dropped 8 bases, with 10 bases sitting between them. Germline V gives CDR1 SGHDT, CDR2 YYEEEE. The CDR3 reads CASSFNKNEAFF. CDR3 DNA: TGTGCCAGCAGCTTTAACAAAAACGAAGCTTTCTTT.

The gene calls are TRBV24-1 and TRBJ1-2, with 10 bases fitting TRBD1. Unmatched junction bases numbered 7, after V lost 3 bases and J lost 4 bases. Looked up from germline, CDR1 is KGHDR and CDR2 is SFDVKD. The CDR3 runs to 16 residues. CDR3 region: CATSDPGTGAVYGYTF. The CDR3 nucleotides are TGTGCCACCAGTGATCCCGGGACAGGGGCAGTCTATGGCTACACCTTC.

This clonotype has a handful of counts. The chain recombines TRBV2 with TRBJ1-5; D is uncertain. The V end was cut by 4 bases, the J end by 0 bases, with 10 bases between. Germline CDR1 SNHLY, CDR2 FYNNEI. The CDR3 loop spans 15 amino acids. The CDR3 sequence is CASSAWTVSNQPQHF. CDR3 nucleotide sequence: TGTGCCAGCAGTGCCTGGACGGTTAGCAATCAGCCCCAGCATTTT. Combining the CDR3 with reference TRBV2 and TRBJ1-5 gives the whole variable domain EPEVTQTPSHQVTQMGQEVILRCVPISNHLYFYWYRQILGQKVEFLVSFYNNEISEKSEIFDDQFSVERPDGSNFTLKIRSTKLEDSAMYFCASSAWTVSNQPQHFGDGTRLSIL.

Ten or more counts support this clonotype. This chain links TRBV3-1 with TRBJ2-7; D uncertain. With 1 base removed from V and 3 bases from J, the gap between germline ends came to 1 base. Germline CDR1 and CDR2: LGHDT and YNNKEL (reference sequence). The CDR3 has 11 amino acids. The CDR3 nucleotides read TGTGCCAGCAGCCAAGGCTACGAGCAGTACTTC. This encodes CASSQGYEQYF.

CDR3 sequence (DNA): TGTGCCAGCAGACAGTTCGCCGGGACAGCTACCTACGAGCAGTTCTTC. It is translated as CASRQFAGTATYEQFF. J is TRBJ2-7 and V is TRBV11-2, with TRBD1 matching 7 bases. The J call could be wrong; TRBJ2-1 is a better fit for the DNA end. Per the germline V gene, CDR1 is SGHAT and CDR2 is FQNNGV. The CDR3 consists of 16 residues.

This clonotype was seen a handful of times. This chain links TRBV3-1 with TRBJ2-6; TRBD2 aligns across 7 bases. The ends lost 4 bases at V and 2 bases at J; junction bases unmatched: 5. Germline lookup yields CDR1 LGHDT and CDR2 YNNKEL (reference sequence). The CDR3 runs 16 residues. In DNA, the CDR3 is TGTGCCAGCAGCCCACTAGCGTTCGCTGGGGCCAACGTCCTGACTTTC. It encodes CASSPLAFAGANVLTF.

The chain links TRBV7-9 to TRBJ1-1; the match to TRBD1 covers 8 bases. The length of the CDR3 is 15 residues. CDR1 and CDR2 from the germline V gene are SEHNR and FQNEAQ (reference sequence). Trimming took 1 base from V and 3 from J; bases not matched to a gene: 4. The CDR3 is CASSLGQGRHTEAFF. The CDR3 region has the DNA TGTGCCAGCAGCTTAGGACAGGGGAGGCACACTGAAGCTTTCTTT.

This clonotype was detected only a few times. This chain connects TRBV11-3 to TRBJ1-1; a weak D match, TRBD1 (5 bases). The CDR3 is 14 residues long. V lost 5 bases to trimming and J lost 1 base, with 11 bases between them. The germline V gene has CDR1 SGHNT and CDR2 YENEEA. The CDR3 DNA is TGTGCCAGCAGCCTGATGGGGGAGAACACTGAAGCTTTCTTT. It is translated as CASSLMGENTEAFF. The whole variable domain, remainder taken from reference TRBV11-3 and TRBJ1-1, is EAGVVQSPRYKIIEKKQPVAFWCNPISGHNTLYWYLQNLGQGPELLIRYENEEAVDDSQLPKDRFSAERLKGVDSTLKIQPAELGDSAVYLCASSLMGENTEAFFGQGTRLTVV.

This clonotype has just a few counts. V gene TRBV4-3 combines with J gene TRBJ2-1, with TRBD2 matching 9 bases. Losses at the gene ends were 0 bases for V and 7 bases for J; bases not matched to a gene: 19. There are 20 residues in the CDR3. The V gene's germline CDR1 is LGHNA and CDR2 YSLEER. The CDR3 bases are TGCGCCAGCAGCCAAGATGGGAACGGGGTGACTGCGAGCGGGAGGAATGAGCAGTTCTTC. Translation: CASSQDGNGVTASGRNEQFF.

This clonotype was detected only a few times. The CDR3 nucleotides are TGTGCCAGCCAGGGGGGCTCGGGCACTGAAGCTTTCTTT. Protein sequence: CASQGGSGTEAFF. The genes are TRBV2 and TRBJ1-1, with 7 bases fitting TRBD1. The germline V gene has CDR1 SNHLY and CDR2 FYNNEI. The V gene end was trimmed by 8 bases and the J gene end by 4 bases; junction bases not matched to a gene: 7. The CDR3 runs to 13 residues.

The chain carries TRBV6-1 and TRBJ2-5; 8 nucleotides line up with TRBD2. The V gene's germline CDR1 is MNHNS and CDR2 SASEGT. The CDR3 loop spans 14 amino acids. The ends lost 7 bases at V and 5 bases at J; junction bases unmatched: 9. DNA of the CDR3: TGTGCCAGCACATACGGGAGGGCGCTGGAGACCCAGTACTTC. Translating gives CASTYGRALETQYF.

The chain has TRBV6-2 or TRBV6-3 and TRBJ1-2, with TRBD1 matching over 7 bases. J gave up 2 bases and V 6 bases, and 6 bases lay outside the gene matches. Germline V gives CDR1 MNHEY, CDR2 SVGEGT. This CDR3 contains 14 residues. The CDR3 DNA follows: TGTGCCAGCAGCCCCCTGACAGGGAACTATGGCTACACCTTC. Translated: CASSPLTGNYGYTF.

The chain recombines TRBV9 with TRBJ2-1; TRBD1 or TRBD2 may be the D gene (6 bases each). The CDR3 consists of 15 residues. CDR1 SGDLS and CDR2 YYNGEE come from the germline V gene. Trimming took 0 bases from V and 13 from J, leaving 20 bases between them. In DNA, the CDR3 is TGTGCCAGCAGCGTAGGAGAGGGGGGCGGAAGGTCACAGTTCTTC. Translation: CASSVGEGGGRSQFF.

This clonotype was counted many times. The chain has TRBV5-5 and TRBJ2-1; D gene ambiguous. CDR3 length: 15 amino acids. V lost 0 bases, J lost 0 bases, and 7 bases lay in between. CDR1 is SGHKS and CDR2 is YYEKEE in the germline V gene (reference sequence). The CDR3 DNA sequence: TGTGCCAGCAGCTTGGGGTCCCTCTCCTACAATGAGCAGTTCTTC. As protein: CASSLGSLSYNEQFF.

V and J are TRBV4-2 and TRBJ1-5; possible D gene TRBD1, 5 bases. Germline-derived CDR1 and CDR2 are LGHNA and YNFKEQ. This CDR3 has 15 amino acids. V lost 0 bases to trimming and J lost 5 bases, with 11 bases between them. The CDR3 DNA follows: TGTGCCAGCAGCCAAGATAGCACAGGACATCAGCCCCAGCATTTT. As protein: CASSQDSTGHQPQHF.

This clonotype was counted only a few times. V and J are TRBV4-2 and TRBJ1-5; no reliable D call. V lost 1 base, J lost 3 bases, and 7 bases lay in between. CDR3 length equals 14 residues. CDR1 LGHNA and CDR2 YNFKEQ come from the germline V gene. CDR3 DNA: TGTGCCAGCAGCCAAGCTCGGCTCAATCAGCCCCAGCATTTT. It specifies CASSQARLNQPQHF.

In this sample, this clonotype turned up many times. The rearrangement links TRBV5-1 to TRBJ2-7; D unclear. V dropped 2 bases and J dropped 2 bases, with 14 bases sitting between them. Per germline, CDR1 SGHRS and CDR2 YFSETQ. This CDR3 is built from 15 residues. The CDR3 DNA reads TGCGCCAGCAGCTTTGGCAGCCTTGGGACCTACGAGCAGTACTTC. Translating it yields CASSFGSLGTYEQYF.

This clonotype appeared many times. The V gene is TRBV11-3, the J gene TRBJ2-5, with unresolved D. The CDR3 sequence is 13 residues long. Trimming pared 0 bases from V and 2 bases from J, leaving 4 bases between. Germline CDR1 is SGHNT and CDR2 is YENEEA. CDR3 sequence reads: CASSLDPQETQYF. Written as DNA, the CDR3 is TGTGCCAGCAGCTTAGATCCACAAGAGACCCAGTACTTC.

This chain uses TRBV11-2 with TRBJ2-1; D unresolved. The germline gives CDR1 SGHAT, CDR2 FQNNGV. Trimming removed 5 bases from V and 7 bases from J, with 9 bases in between. The length of the CDR3 is 12 residues. CDR3 loop: CASSGSANEQFF. In DNA, the CDR3 is TGTGCCAGCAGCGGAAGCGCTAATGAGCAGTTCTTC.

The chain uses TRBV18 and TRBJ2-3; D may match TRBD1 or TRBD2 (6 bases each). The V end lost 3 bases, the J end lost 0 bases, and 10 bases lay between the germline ends. Germline CDR1 KGHSH, CDR2 LQKENI. This CDR3 region has 15 residues. CDR3 coding DNA: TGTGCCAGCTCACCTCGGGGGCGGAGCACAGATACGCAGTATTTT. Amino acid sequence: CASSPRGRSTDTQYF.

The chain combines TRBV5-1 with TRBJ1-1; D not resolved. The CDR3 covers 13 residues. The ends were cut back, 4 bases at V and 5 bases at J, with 12 bases in the middle. Germline CDR1 is SGHRS and CDR2 is YFSETQ. The CDR3 protein is CASSERVGTEAFF. CDR3 sequence (DNA): TGCGCCAGCAGCGAGAGGGTTGGAACTGAAGCTTTCTTT.